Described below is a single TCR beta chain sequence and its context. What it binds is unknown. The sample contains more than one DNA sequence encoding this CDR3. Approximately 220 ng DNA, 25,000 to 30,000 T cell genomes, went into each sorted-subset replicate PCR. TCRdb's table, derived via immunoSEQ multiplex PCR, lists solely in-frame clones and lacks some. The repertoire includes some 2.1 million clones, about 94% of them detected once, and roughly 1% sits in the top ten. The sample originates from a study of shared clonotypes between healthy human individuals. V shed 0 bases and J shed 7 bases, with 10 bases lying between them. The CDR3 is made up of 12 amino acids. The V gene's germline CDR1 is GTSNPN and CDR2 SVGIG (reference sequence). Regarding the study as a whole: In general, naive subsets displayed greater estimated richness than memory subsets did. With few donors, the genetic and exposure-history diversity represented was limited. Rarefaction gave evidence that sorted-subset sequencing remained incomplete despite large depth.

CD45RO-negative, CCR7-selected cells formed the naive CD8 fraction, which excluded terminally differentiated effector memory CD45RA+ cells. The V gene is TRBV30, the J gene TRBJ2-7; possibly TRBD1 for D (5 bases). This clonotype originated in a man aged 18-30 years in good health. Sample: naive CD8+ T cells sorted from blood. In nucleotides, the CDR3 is TGTGCCTGGAGTGTACTGGGGCCTGAGCAGTACTTC. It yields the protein CAWSVLGPEQYF.